This T cell receptor (beta chain) was retrieved from a study of radiotherapy plus CTLA-4 blockade in lung cancer. Patients had chemo-refractory metastatic non-small-cell lung cancer and received focal radiation plus CTLA-4 blockade that used ipilimumab. TCRdb's table, derived via immunoSEQ multiplex PCR, lists solely in-frame clones and lacks some. Here the sample spans about 98,000 clones, around 86% being singletons. The CDR3 spans 16 residues. CDR1 and CDR2 from the germline V gene are MDHEN and SYDVKM. The V segment lost 2 bases and the J segment 7 bases; nucleotides outside the gene matches: 12.

The chain uses TRBV28 and TRBJ2-7; 9 bases line up with TRBD2. This clonotype was obtained from a human donor with non-small cell lung cancer who had a partial response to radiotherapy plus ipilimumab. Specimen: peripheral blood, collected from a patient treated with radiotherapy plus ipilimumab. The CDR3 reads CASSLGGASGIEEQYF. CDR3 DNA sequence: TGTGCCAGCAGTTTAGGTGGGGCTAGCGGGATAGAAGAGCAGTACTTC.